Following are 25 T cell receptor beta chains from one sample sequenced in a study of blood T cell repertoires in COVID-19 (dated by TCRdb to about 2020). The library was built by means of the immunoSEQ multiplex PCR assay. Drawn from immuneACCESS, this table holds only the in-frame rearrangements with V and J called that TCRdb kept. Clones are partly lost; checked studies trace under half to an unresolved V gene and leave the rest unexplained. Counted in this sample were over 200,000 clones; roughly 87% of them appeared once. Under 2% of the sample belongs to the ten largest clones. The sample consisted of peripheral blood. These receptors were obtained from a man aged 35 to 55 with active or convalescent COVID-19.

Regarding this clone: Within the sample, other DNA sequences also encode this same CDR3. In DNA, the CDR3 is TGCGCCAGCAGCTTCGGGGGAGGCTACGAGCAGTACTTC. Translating it yields CASSFGGGYEQYF. The chain is built from TRBV5-1 and TRBJ2-7; TRBD2 is a possible D gene (6 bases). Germline V gene sequence: CDR1 SGHRS, CDR2 YFSETQ. V lost 2 bases and J lost 3, with 9 bases in between. There are 13 residues in the CDR3. Looking up the rest from reference TRBV5-1 and TRBJ2-7 gives the full variable domain: KAGVTQTPRYLIKTRGQQVTLSCSPISGHRSVSWYQQTPGQGLQFLFEYFSETQRNKGNFPGRFSGRQFSNSRSEMNVSTLELGDSALYLCASSFGGGYEQYFGPGTRLTVT.

V is TRBV19 and J is TRBJ2-7, with TRBD1 matching 8 bases. Germline-derived CDR1 and CDR2 are LNHDA and SQIVND (reference sequence). This CDR3 is built from 13 residues. Unmatched junction bases numbered 3, after V lost 3 bases and J lost 5 bases. This chain's CDR3 is CASSMTGEHEQYF. The CDR3 DNA is TGTGCCAGTAGTATGACAGGGGAACACGAGCAGTACTTC. The full variable domain, its missing parts supplied by reference TRBV19 and TRBJ2-7, is DGGITQSPKYLFRKEGQNVTLSCEQNLNHDAMYWYRQDPGQGLRLIYYSQIVNDFQKGDIAEGYSVSREKKESFPLTVTSAQKNPTAFYLCASSMTGEHEQYFGPGTRLTVT.

This rearrangement joins TRBV21-1 to TRBJ2-3; the D segment call TRBD1 is taken from the table without a DNA check. TRBV21-1 has pseudogene status. This CDR3 contains 15 residues. The CDR3 spells CASSKGDRAKDTQYF. CDR3 in DNA: TGTGCCAGCAGTAAGGGCGACAGGGCCAAGGATACGCAGTATTTT.

This chain connects TRBV11-2 to TRBJ2-5, with 8 bases aligning to TRBD1. Per germline, CDR1 SGHAT and CDR2 FQNNGV. V lost 2 bases and J lost 5; bases outside the gene matches: 7. This CDR3 has 15 residues. CDR3 in DNA: TGTGCCAGCAGCTTATCAGGGGGCCTTCGGGAGACCCAGTACTTC. Amino acids: CASSLSGGLRETQYF.

The chain links TRBV12-3 or TRBV12-4 to TRBJ1-1; no clear D gene. V was trimmed by 8 bases and J by 8 bases, leaving 9 bases between them. The CDR3 consists of 10 residues. Here the CDR3 reads CASPYWEAFF. In DNA, the CDR3 is TGTGCCAGCCCTTACTGGGAAGCTTTCTTT.

This chain connects TRBV7-9 to TRBJ1-1; 7 bases agree with TRBD1. The CDR3 is 14 residues long. Trimming removed 4 bases from V and 0 bases from J; junction bases left unmatched: 2. Per germline, CDR1 SEHNR and CDR2 FQNEAQ (reference sequence). CDR3 sequence reads: CASSWTGLNTEAFF. The CDR3 nucleotides are TGTGCCAGCAGCTGGACAGGCCTGAACACTGAAGCTTTCTTT.

This chain uses TRBV5-4 with TRBJ2-7, with D possibly TRBD2 on 6 matching bases. In germline, CDR1 is SGHNT, CDR2 YYREEE (reference sequence). V was trimmed by 0 bases and J by 7 bases, leaving 11 bases between them. The CDR3 extends over 13 amino acids. CDR3 region: CASSLEAAGEQYF. The CDR3 coding sequence is TGTGCCAGCAGCTTGGAGGCGGCGGGGGAGCAGTACTTC.

This chain uses TRBV2 with TRBJ1-6, with TRBD1 matching over 7 bases. Trimming took 2 bases from V and 5 from J; bases not matched to a gene: 3. Germline V lookup: CDR1 SNHLY, CDR2 FYNNEI. CDR3 length: 15 residues. The CDR3 DNA reads as TGTGCCAGCAGTGAATTGGGACAGAATAATTCACCCCTCCACTTT. This translates into CASSELGQNNSPLHF.

V usage is TRBV5-1 and J usage is TRBJ2-2; D may be TRBD2 (6 bases). With 4 bases removed from V and 6 bases from J, the gap between germline ends came to 22 bases. The CDR3 totals 17 residues. Germline V CDR1 and CDR2: SGHRS, YFSETQ. As DNA, the CDR3 is TGCGCCAGCAGCCTTAGTGCCTCTAGCGCCGATCCCGGGGAGCTGTTTTTT. Its translation: CASSLSASSADPGELFF.

The rearrangement uses TRBV6-5 and TRBJ1-2, with TRBD1 identical over 11 bases. V lost 2 bases to trimming and J lost 5 bases; unmatched junction nucleotides: 4. Germline loops: CDR1 MNHEY, CDR2 SVGAGI. The CDR3 runs to 15 residues. The CDR3 DNA is TGTGCCAGCAGTTACGGACAGGGGGCAGGGTATGGCTACACCTTC. This gives the protein CASSYGQGAGYGYTF.

J is TRBJ2-1 and V is TRBV3-1 (or the pseudogene TRBV3-2); D remains unclear. Per the germline V gene, CDR1 is LGHDT and CDR2 is YNNKEL (reference sequence). V lost 2 bases and J 5 bases, leaving 7 bases between the germline ends. The CDR3 runs 13 residues. The DNA of the CDR3 is TGTGCCAGCAGCCAATATGTTAACAATGAGCAGTTCTTC. Its protein product is CASSQYVNNEQFF.

The V call is TRBV11-2, the J call TRBJ2-7; 7 nucleotides line up with TRBD1. Germline values: CDR1 SGHAT, CDR2 FQNNGV. The CDR3 length is 16 residues. V trimming: 0 bases; J trimming: 2 bases; junction bases outside the gene matches: 7. CDR3: CASSLDRTGLAYEQYF. DNA of the CDR3: TGTGCCAGCAGCTTAGATAGGACAGGCCTGGCCTACGAGCAGTACTTC.

The chain has TRBV18 and TRBJ2-6; TRBD1 matches at 7 bases. Unmatched junction bases numbered 2, after V lost 0 bases and J lost 0 bases. The CDR3 totals 17 residues. Germline V gene data show CDR1 as KGHSH and CDR2 as LQKENI. The CDR3 coding sequence is TGTGCCAGCTCACCACCACAGGGGACCTCTGGGGCCAACGTCCTGACTTTC. Encoded protein: CASSPPQGTSGANVLTF.

The rearrangement uses TRBV2 and TRBJ2-5; TRBD2 is a possible D gene (5 bases). V dropped 6 bases and J dropped 5 bases, with 13 bases sitting between them. Germline lookup yields CDR1 SNHLY and CDR2 FYNNEI. The CDR3 runs 13 residues. CDR3 in DNA: TGTGCCAGCAGAGGTGGTAGCGCGGAGACCCAGTACTTC. It encodes CASRGGSAETQYF.

The J gene is TRBJ2-7, the V gene TRBV28, with 8 bases fitting TRBD1. The V segment lost 6 bases and the J segment 8 bases; nucleotides outside the gene matches: 6. The CDR3 loop spans 12 amino acids. Germline CDR1 reads MDHEN; CDR2 reads SYDVKM. The CDR3, as DNA: TGTGCCAGCAGGGGGACAGGAAATAAGCAGTACTTC. As protein: CASRGTGNKQYF.

V usage is TRBV27 and J usage is TRBJ1-1, with 7 bases lining up with TRBD1. Germline V gives CDR1 MNHEY, CDR2 SMNVEV (reference sequence). This CDR3 is 14 amino acids long. Losses at the gene ends were 2 bases for V and 3 bases for J; bases not matched to a gene: 3. CDR3 protein: CASSLDREDTEAFF. For the CDR3, the DNA is TGTGCCAGCAGTTTAGACAGGGAGGACACTGAAGCTTTCTTT.

The CDR3 nucleotides read TGTGCCAGCAGTTTATTTCCGAATTCACCCCTCCACTTT. It is translated as CASSLFPNSPLHF. The rearrangement joins TRBV27 to TRBJ1-6, with D unresolved. Per germline, CDR1 MNHEY and CDR2 SMNVEV (reference sequence). The V gene lost 1 base and the J gene lost 7 bases, with 5 bases spanning the gap. CDR3 length: 13 amino acids.

This clone was counted a single time. The V call is TRBV7-3, the J call TRBJ1-2, with 8 bases lining up with TRBD1. Trimming cost V 6 bases and J 7 bases; bases outside gene matches: 7. Germline V CDR1 and CDR2: SGHTA, FQGTGA. This CDR3 contains 13 residues. The CDR3 protein is CASSPQGVGGYTF. The DNA for the CDR3 is TGTGCCAGCAGTCCACAGGGGGTTGGTGGCTACACCTTC. Drawing the rest from reference TRBV7-3 and TRBJ1-2, the complete variable domain is GAGVSQTPSNKVTEKGKYVELRCDPISGHTALYWYRQSLGQGPEFLIYFQGTGAADDSGLPNDRFFAVRPEGSVSTLKIQRTERGDSAVYLCASSPQGVGGYTFGSGTRLTVV.

V usage is TRBV27 and J usage is TRBJ1-2; 9 bases line up with TRBD1. V lost 4 bases to trimming and J lost 0 bases; unmatched junction nucleotides: 6. CDR3 size: 16 residues. The germline V gene encodes CDR1 MNHEY and CDR2 SMNVEV (reference sequence). The CDR3 nucleotides read TGTGCCAGCAGTTCGGGACAGGGACTCACTAACTATGGCTACACCTTC. Residues: CASSSGQGLTNYGYTF.

The chain links TRBV19 to TRBJ1-2; TRBD1 matches at 9 bases. Looked up from germline, CDR1 is LNHDA and CDR2 is SQIVND (reference sequence). Losses at the gene ends were 4 bases for V and 3 bases for J; bases not matched to a gene: 6. CDR3 length: 15 amino acids. The CDR3 loop is CASSKWTGADYGYTF. In DNA form, the CDR3 reads TGTGCCAGTAGTAAATGGACAGGGGCCGACTATGGCTACACCTTC.

The chain combines TRBV28 with TRBJ1-2; 8 bases are a match to TRBD1. Trimming cost V 8 bases and J 7 bases; bases outside gene matches: 9. From germline, CDR1 is MDHEN and CDR2 SYDVKM. This CDR3 region has 13 residues. The CDR3 is CASANPGGSGYTF. The CDR3 nucleotides read TGTGCCAGCGCGAATCCAGGGGGCTCTGGCTACACCTTC.

This sequence joins TRBV9 and TRBJ2-7, with 10 bases fitting TRBD2. The V and J ends lost 0 bases and 6 bases, in that order; junction bases with no gene match: 21. This CDR3 is 20 amino acids long. CDR1 SGDLS and CDR2 YYNGEE come from the germline V gene. The CDR3 is CASSVGLWAASGGRTSEQYF. The DNA for the CDR3 is TGTGCCAGCAGCGTAGGTCTCTGGGCGGCTAGCGGGGGTAGGACTTCCGAGCAGTACTTC.

As concerns this clone: This sample also contains other DNA sequences that code for the same CDR3. The genes are TRBV29-1 and TRBJ1-2, with D possibly being TRBD1 (5 bases). Trimming removed 5 bases from V and 1 base from J, with 11 bases in between. Per the germline V gene, CDR1 is SQVTM and CDR2 is ANQGSEA. The CDR3 has 13 residues. The CDR3 sequence: CSVTGGDNYGYTF. DNA of the CDR3: TGCAGCGTTACCGGGGGAGATAACTATGGCTACACCTTC.

This sequence joins TRBV15 and TRBJ1-4, with 7 positions matching TRBD1. CDR1 is LNHNV and CDR2 is YYDKDF in the germline V gene (reference sequence). V lost 3 bases and J lost 0; bases outside the gene matches: 7. This CDR3 contains 17 residues. CDR3 region: CATSREDRPATNEKLFF. DNA for the CDR3: TGTGCCACCAGCAGGGAGGACAGGCCCGCAACTAATGAAAAACTGTTTTTT.

The genes are TRBV7-8 and TRBJ1-1, with 7 bases lining up with TRBD1. Germline V gene data show CDR1 as SGHVS and CDR2 as FQNEAQ. The CDR3 extends over 13 amino acids. V lost 4 bases, J lost 4 bases, and 3 bases stayed unmatched. The CDR3 loop is CASSSTGFTEAFF. The CDR3 bases are TGTGCCAGCAGCTCGACAGGGTTCACTGAAGCTTTCTTT.